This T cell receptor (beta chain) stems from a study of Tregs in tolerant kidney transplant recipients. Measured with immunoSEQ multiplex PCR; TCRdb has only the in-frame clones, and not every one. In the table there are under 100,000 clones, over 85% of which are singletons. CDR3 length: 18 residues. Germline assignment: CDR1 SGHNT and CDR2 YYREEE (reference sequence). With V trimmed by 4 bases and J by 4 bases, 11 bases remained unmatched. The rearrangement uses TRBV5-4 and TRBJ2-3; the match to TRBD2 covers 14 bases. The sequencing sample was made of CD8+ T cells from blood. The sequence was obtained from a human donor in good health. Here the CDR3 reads CASSAGLAGGVFSDTQYF. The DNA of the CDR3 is TGTGCCAGCAGCGCTGGACTAGCGGGAGGAGTATTTTCAGATACGCAGTATTTT.